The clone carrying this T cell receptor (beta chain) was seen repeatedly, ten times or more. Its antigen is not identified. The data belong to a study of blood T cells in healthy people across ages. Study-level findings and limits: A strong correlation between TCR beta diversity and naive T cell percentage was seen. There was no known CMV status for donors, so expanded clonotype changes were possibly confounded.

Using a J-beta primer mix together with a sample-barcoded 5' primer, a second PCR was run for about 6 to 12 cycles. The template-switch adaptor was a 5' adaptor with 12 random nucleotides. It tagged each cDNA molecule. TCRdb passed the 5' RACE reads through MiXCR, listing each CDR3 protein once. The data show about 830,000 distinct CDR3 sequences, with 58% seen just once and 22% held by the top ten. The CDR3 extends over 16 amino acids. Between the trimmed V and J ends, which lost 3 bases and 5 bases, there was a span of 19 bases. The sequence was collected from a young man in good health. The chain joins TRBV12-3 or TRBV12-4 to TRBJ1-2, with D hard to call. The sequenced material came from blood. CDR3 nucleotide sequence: TGTGCCAGCAGTTTTCAGGTCCAGGCCGGGGTATATGGCTACACCTTC. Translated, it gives CASSFQVQAGVYGYTF.